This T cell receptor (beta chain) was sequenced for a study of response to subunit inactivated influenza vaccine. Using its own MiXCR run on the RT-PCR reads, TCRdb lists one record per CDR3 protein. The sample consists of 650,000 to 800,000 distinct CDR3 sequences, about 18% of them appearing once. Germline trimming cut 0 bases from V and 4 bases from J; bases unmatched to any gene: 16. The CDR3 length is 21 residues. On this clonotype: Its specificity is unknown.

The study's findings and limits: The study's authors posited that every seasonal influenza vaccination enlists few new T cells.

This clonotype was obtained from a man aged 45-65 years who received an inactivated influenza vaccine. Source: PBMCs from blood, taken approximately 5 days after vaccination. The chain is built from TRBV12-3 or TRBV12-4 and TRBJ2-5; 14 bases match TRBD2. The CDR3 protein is CASSLAAPSSTSGRARETQYF. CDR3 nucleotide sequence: TGTGCCAGCAGTTTAGCGGCGCCCTCATCGACTAGCGGGAGGGCCCGAGAGACCCAGTACTTC.